This entry describes one T cell receptor beta chain. CDR3 length equals 15 residues. The germline CDR1 and CDR2 sequences are LNHDA and SQIVND (reference sequence). V lost 3 bases and J lost 7, with 15 bases in between. This sample is part of a study of blood T cell repertoires in COVID-19. Study context: The United States, Italy and Spain were the sources of the acute and convalescent COVID-19 samples. In each case, the material was cDNA or gDNA derived from T cells, B-cell-depleted T cells, or PBMCs.

Original processing notes: Reference gene primer amplification in the assay estimated nucleated cell counts. Libraries were prepared by immunoSEQ multiplex PCR; TCRdb keeps only in-frame clonotypes and omits some of them. The D gene and trimming were derived from the DNA, and the V and J assignments and clone size from that table. The data contain about 120,000 clones, approximately 87% of them singletons. Input material: peripheral blood. This chain uses TRBV19 with TRBJ1-4; maybe TRBD1 (6 bases). This receptor was identified in a man between 65 and 85 years old who had recovered from COVID-19. DNA of the CDR3: TGTGCCAGTAGTATTCCCTGGACAGTCGGTGAAAAACTGTTTTTT. It codes for CASSIPWTVGEKLFF.